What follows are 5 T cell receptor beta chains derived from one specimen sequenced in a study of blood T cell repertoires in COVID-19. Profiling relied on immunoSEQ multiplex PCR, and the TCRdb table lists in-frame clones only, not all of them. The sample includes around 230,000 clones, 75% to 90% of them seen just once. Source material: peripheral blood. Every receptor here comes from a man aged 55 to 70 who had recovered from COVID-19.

CDR3 region: CASSEVAGTQETQYF. The DNA of the CDR3 is TGCGCCAGCAGTGAGGTAGCGGGGACACAAGAGACCCAGTACTTC. The rearrangement joins TRBV5-1 to TRBJ2-5, with TRBD2 identical over 8 bases. Per the germline V gene, CDR1 is SGHRS and CDR2 is YFSETQ. J was trimmed by 2 bases and V by 5 bases; bases with no gene match: 8. This CDR3 is built from 15 residues.

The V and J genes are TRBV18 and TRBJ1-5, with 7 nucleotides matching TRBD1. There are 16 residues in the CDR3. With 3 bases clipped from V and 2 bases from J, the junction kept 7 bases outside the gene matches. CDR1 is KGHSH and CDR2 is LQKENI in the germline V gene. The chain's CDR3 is CASSPDQGGGNQPQHF. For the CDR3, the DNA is TGTGCCAGCTCACCCGACCAGGGGGGCGGCAATCAGCCCCAGCATTTT.

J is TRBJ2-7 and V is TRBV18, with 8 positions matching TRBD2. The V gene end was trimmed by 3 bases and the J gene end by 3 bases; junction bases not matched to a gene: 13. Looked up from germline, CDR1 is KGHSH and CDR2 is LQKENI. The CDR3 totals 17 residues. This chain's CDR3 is CASSPSLGSGTLYEQYF. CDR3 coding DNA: TGTGCCAGCTCACCGTCATTAGGTAGCGGGACTCTCTACGAGCAGTACTTC.

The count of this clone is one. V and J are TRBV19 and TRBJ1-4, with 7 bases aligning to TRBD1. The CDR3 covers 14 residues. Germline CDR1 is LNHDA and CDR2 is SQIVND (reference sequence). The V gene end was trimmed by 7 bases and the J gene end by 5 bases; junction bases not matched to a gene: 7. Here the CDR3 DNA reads TGTGCCAGTAAAAACCGACAGGGAAATGAAAAACTGTTTTTT. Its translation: CASKNRQGNEKLFF.

The CDR3 loop is CSVSGGDGNTEAFF. In nucleotides, the CDR3 is TGCAGCGTTAGCGGCGGGGACGGGAACACTGAAGCTTTCTTT. The chain joins TRBV29-1 to TRBJ1-1, with a possible D match to TRBD1 (5 bases). V was pared by 5 bases and J by 1 base, with 14 bases between. The CDR3 is 14 residues long. Per the germline V gene, CDR1 is SQVTM and CDR2 is ANQGSEA.